The next 32 T cell receptor beta chains were all read from a single sample in a study of response to subunit inactivated influenza vaccine. TCRdb reprocessed the RT-PCR reads via MiXCR and lists one record per CDR3 protein. Among roughly 700,000 distinct CDR3 sequences listed, about 14% were seen once. The starting material was PBMCs from blood, obtained 14 days before vaccination. These receptors all stem from a middle-aged man who received an inactivated influenza vaccine.

The gene calls are TRBV24-1 and TRBJ1-1, with a tentative D call TRBD1 (6 bases). The V and J ends lost 3 bases and 1 base respectively, with 11 bases between them. The CDR3 loop spans 15 amino acids. CDR1 is KGHDR, CDR2 SFDVKD, per germline. CDR3 DNA: TGTGCCACCAGTGATACCTCGGACAGGAACACTGAAGCTTTCTTT. Encoded protein: CATSDTSDRNTEAFF.

This clonotype was seen at least ten times. CDR3 sequence reads: CSVEEDRGAGELFF. The CDR3 region has the DNA TGCAGCGTTGAGGAGGACAGGGGGGCCGGGGAGCTGTTTTTT. The gene calls are TRBV29-1 and TRBJ2-2, with TRBD1 identical over 10 bases. The trim removed 3 bases at V and 6 bases at J, leaving 4 bases unmatched. The CDR3 loop spans 14 amino acids. Germline CDR1 reads SQVTM; CDR2 reads ANQGSEA.

This clonotype was picked up a small number of times. This chain joins TRBV5-1 and TRBJ1-1, with D possibly being TRBD1 (5 bases). CDR1 and CDR2 (germline): SGHRS, YFSETQ. The CDR3 is made up of 14 amino acids. The ends were cut back, 0 bases at V and 4 bases at J, with 10 bases in the middle. The CDR3: CASSLDGGGTEAFF. The CDR3 DNA follows: TGCGCCAGCAGCTTGGATGGGGGAGGCACTGAAGCTTTCTTT.

The chain couples TRBV5-1 to TRBJ1-4, with 12 bases matching TRBD1. Losses at the gene ends were 3 bases for V and 7 bases for J; bases not matched to a gene: 4. From germline, CDR1 is SGHRS and CDR2 YFSETQ. This CDR3 has 15 amino acids. The chain's CDR3 is CASSWGTGGGEKLFF. CDR3 in DNA: TGCGCCAGCAGCTGGGGGACAGGGGGCGGTGAAAAACTGTTTTTT.

This clonotype has only a few counts. The CDR3 protein is CASSFYTSGTSGSYEQFF. DNA for the CDR3: TGTGCCAGCAGTTTCTACACGTCCGGGACTAGCGGGAGCTATGAGCAGTTCTTC. The chain couples TRBV27 to TRBJ2-1, with 14 positions matching TRBD2. With V trimmed by 3 bases and J by 8 bases, 12 bases remained unmatched. Germline V CDR1 and CDR2: MNHEY, SMNVEV (reference sequence). This CDR3 spans 18 amino acids.

This clonotype came up a few times. CDR3 residues: CASRLLAGNEQFF. In nucleotides, the CDR3 is TGTGCCAGCAGATTACTAGCGGGGAATGAGCAGTTCTTC. This sequence joins TRBV3-1 and TRBJ2-1, with TRBD2 matching over 10 bases. The germline V gene encodes CDR1 LGHDT and CDR2 YNNKEL (reference sequence). The CDR3 spans 13 residues. The ends lost 6 bases at V and 7 bases at J; junction bases unmatched: 3.

This clonotype has only a few counts. The CDR3: CASSLMTGVAETQYF. For the CDR3, the DNA is TGTGCCAGCAGCTTAATGACAGGGGTTGCAGAGACCCAGTACTTC. The chain employs TRBV7-2 and TRBJ2-5; TRBD1 agrees at 8 bases. The V gene end was trimmed by 2 bases and the J gene end by 4 bases; junction bases not matched to a gene: 6. This CDR3 spans 15 amino acids. The germline V gene encodes CDR1 SGHTA and CDR2 FQGNSA.

This clonotype was picked up many times. The J gene is TRBJ1-4, the V gene TRBV18; D is possibly TRBD1 (5 bases). The CDR3 is made up of 16 amino acids. V gave up 4 bases and J gave up 7 bases, with 19 bases separating them. CDR1 and CDR2 (germline): KGHSH, LQKENI. This CDR3 reads CASSLESSGVREKLFF. The CDR3 DNA is TGTGCCAGCTCACTTGAGTCGTCGGGGGTCCGTGAAAAACTGTTTTTT.

This chain connects TRBV20-1 to TRBJ2-4, with D perhaps TRBD2 (6 bases). The CDR3 has 15 residues. V gave up 3 bases and J gave up 0 bases, with 12 bases separating them. The germline V gene has CDR1 DFQATT and CDR2 SNEGSKA (reference sequence). CDR3 DNA sequence: TGCAGTGCTAGTGGGGGGACCCTAGCCAAAAACATTCAGTACTTC. Amino acids: CSASGGTLAKNIQYF.

As concerns this clonotype: Germline and junction disagree at one end, which may indicate a read error. CDR3 sequence: CASSEAGGTNTQYF. CDR3 sequence (DNA): TGTGCCAGCAGTGAAGCGGGGGGCACAAATACGCAGTATTTT. The genes are TRBV6-4 and TRBJ2-3, with 9 bases lining up with TRBD2. The CDR3 extends over 14 amino acids. Per the germline V gene, CDR1 is MRHNA and CDR2 is SNTAGT.

This clonotype turned up a few times. The rearrangement links TRBV6-1 to TRBJ2-4, with TRBD2 identical over 10 bases. This CDR3 has 16 amino acids. Germline values: CDR1 MNHNS, CDR2 SASEGT. The ends lost 6 bases at V and 2 bases at J; junction bases unmatched: 7. The CDR3, as DNA: TGTGCCAGCAGGGGACCGGGACTAGCGACCAAAAACATTCAGTACTTC. Its translation: CASRGPGLATKNIQYF.

V usage is TRBV7-8 and J usage is TRBJ2-1; D remains ambiguous. With 2 bases removed from V and 3 bases from J, the gap between germline ends came to 11 bases. The germline gives CDR1 SGHVS, CDR2 FQNEAQ. The CDR3 loop spans 15 amino acids. DNA for the CDR3: TGTGCCAGCAGCTTACGCCCGGCAGGCTACAATGAGCAGTTCTTC. Translating gives CASSLRPAGYNEQFF.

The rearrangement joins TRBV10-3 to TRBJ1-2; the D is unclear. CDR3 length equals 13 residues. CDR1 and CDR2 from the germline V gene are ENHRY and SYGVKD. Trimming removed 3 bases at V and 4 bases at J, with 9 bases between. The CDR3 nucleotides read TGTGCCATCAGTGAAACAGTCCTCTATGGCTACACCTTC. It translates to CAISETVLYGYTF.

This rearrangement joins TRBV6-1 to TRBJ2-3, with 8 bases aligning to TRBD1. Germline V gives CDR1 MNHNS, CDR2 SASEGT. V was pared by 6 bases and J by 1 base, with 9 bases of the junction left unmatched. This CDR3 contains 16 residues. CDR3 sequence: CASSHLPGQGTDTQYF. The CDR3 DNA sequence: TGTGCCAGCAGCCACCTCCCGGGACAGGGCACAGATACGCAGTATTTT.

A few counts support this clonotype. The V gene is TRBV5-1, the J gene TRBJ1-2, with 10 bases aligning to TRBD1. CDR1 is SGHRS and CDR2 is YFSETQ in the germline V gene. The CDR3 runs 15 residues. J gave up 8 bases and V 5 bases, and 12 bases lay outside the gene matches. CDR3 protein: CASSAGTGATVGYTF. CDR3 bases: TGCGCCAGCAGTGCCGGGACAGGGGCGACAGTGGGCTACACCTTC.

This clonotype was detected a few times. The chain is built from TRBV6-2 or TRBV6-3 and TRBJ1-2; 9 positions agree with TRBD1. CDR3 length: 15 residues. Germline CDR1 reads MNHEY; CDR2 reads SVGEGT. V shed 4 bases and J 5 bases; nucleotides not matched to a gene: 8. The CDR3 loop reads CASSSPGTGWYGYTF. For the CDR3, the DNA is TGTGCCAGCAGTTCGCCCGGGACAGGGTGGTATGGCTACACCTTC.

CDR3 amino acids: CASSQDWGSTGANVLTF. CDR3 nucleotide sequence: TGTGCCAGCAGCCAAGATTGGGGCAGCACTGGGGCCAACGTCCTGACTTTC. The rearrangement uses TRBV4-2 and TRBJ2-6, with TRBD1 as a possible D gene (5 bases). The V end lost 0 bases, the J end lost 2 bases, and 11 bases lay between the germline ends. Germline V gene sequence: CDR1 LGHNA, CDR2 YNFKEQ. The CDR3 is 17 amino acids.

This rearrangement joins TRBV14 to TRBJ2-4; 10 bases are a match to TRBD1. The CDR3 covers 13 residues. V was clipped by 4 bases and J by 9 bases; unmatched bases: 3. Germline V gene sequence: CDR1 SGHDN, CDR2 FVKESK. CDR3 nucleotides: TGTGCCAGCAGCCTTTGGGACAGGGGCATTCAGTACTTC. Residues: CASSLWDRGIQYF. The variable domain in full, completed from reference TRBV14 and TRBJ2-4, reads EAGVTQFPSHSVIEKGQTVTLRCDPISGHDNLYWYRRVMGKEIKFLLHFVKESKQDESGMPNNRFLAERTGGTYSTLKVQPAELEDSGVYFCASSLWDRGIQYFGAGTRLSVL.

This clonotype appeared a few times. The chain carries TRBV5-4 and TRBJ2-5, with D possibly being TRBD1 or TRBD2 (5 bases each). The germline V gene encodes CDR1 SGHNT and CDR2 YYREEE (reference sequence). V lost 4 bases and J lost 4, with 14 bases in between. The CDR3 has 14 residues. CDR3 nucleotide sequence: TGTGCCAGCAGCCATTACCGGGACCGAGAGACCCAGTACTTC. This codes for CASSHYRDRETQYF. Full variable domain (remainder filled in from reference TRBV5-4 and TRBJ2-5): ETGVTQSPTHLIKTRGQQVTLRCSSQSGHNTVSWYQQALGQGPQFIFQYYREEENGRGNFPPRFSGLQFPNYSSELNVNALELDDSALYLCASSHYRDRETQYFGPGTRLLVL.

Many counts were recorded for this clonotype. The chain carries TRBV28 and TRBJ1-5; D is unresolved. Germline CDR1 and CDR2: MDHEN and SYDVKM. The CDR3 extends over 14 amino acids. Trimming took 0 bases from V and 4 from J, leaving 7 bases between them. The CDR3 loop reads CASSLWVPNQPQHF. For the CDR3, the DNA is TGTGCCAGCAGTTTATGGGTCCCTAATCAGCCCCAGCATTTT.

This clonotype was detected a few times. The chain has TRBV27 and TRBJ2-2; the match to TRBD2 covers 16 bases. In germline, CDR1 is MNHEY, CDR2 SMNVEV (reference sequence). V trimming: 3 bases; J trimming: 4 bases; junction bases outside the gene matches: 14. This CDR3 is built from 21 residues. CDR3 sequence: CASSFLTPGLAGGTFTGELFF. The CDR3 coding sequence is TGTGCCAGCAGTTTCCTAACTCCGGGACTAGCGGGGGGGACTTTCACCGGGGAGCTGTTTTTT.

This clonotype was counted a few times. The CDR3 DNA sequence: TGCGCCAGCAGCTTGGACAGGGGGCGATTTATGGGGGAGCAGTACTTC. Its translation: CASSLDRGRFMGEQYF. The chain carries TRBV5-1 and TRBJ2-7; TRBD1 matches 9 bases. Germline V lookup: CDR1 SGHRS, CDR2 YFSETQ. This CDR3 has 16 amino acids. Unmatched junction bases numbered 11, after V lost 0 bases and J lost 7 bases. Supplemented by reference TRBV5-1 and TRBJ2-7, the full variable domain reads KAGVTQTPRYLIKTRGQQVTLSCSPISGHRSVSWYQQTPGQGLQFLFEYFSETQRNKGNFPGRFSGRQFSNSRSEMNVSTLELGDSALYLCASSLDRGRFMGEQYFGPGTRLTVT.

This sequence joins TRBV4-2 and TRBJ2-1; 12 bases line up with TRBD1. Trimming at V came to 4 bases and at J to 9 bases, leaving 10 bases not matched to a gene. Germline V gene sequence: CDR1 LGHNA, CDR2 YNFKEQ. The CDR3 has 16 residues. This chain's CDR3 is CASSPRPGQGAGEQFF. The CDR3 DNA is TGTGCCAGCAGCCCCCGGCCGGGACAGGGGGCTGGTGAGCAGTTCTTC.

There are a few counts of this clonotype. V and J are TRBV6-1 and TRBJ2-4; D ambiguous. The V and J ends lost 1 base and 0 bases respectively, with 4 bases between them. The length of the CDR3 is 14 residues. In germline, CDR1 is MNHNS, CDR2 SASEGT. The CDR3 nucleotides are TGTGCCAGCAGTGAAGTATTAGCCAAAAACATTCAGTACTTC. It translates to CASSEVLAKNIQYF.

V and J are TRBV7-2 and TRBJ2-7, with D unresolved. This CDR3 contains 13 residues. From germline, CDR1 is SGHTA and CDR2 FQGNSA. V lost 1 base and J lost 3, with 7 bases in between. The DNA for the CDR3 is TGTGCCAGCAGCTTAGACAACCTCTACGAGCAGTACTTC. This codes for CASSLDNLYEQYF.

This clonotype has just one count. This CDR3 is CASSPARAYEQYF. As DNA, the CDR3 is TGTGCCAGCAGTCCAGCGCGGGCCTACGAGCAGTACTTC. The chain couples TRBV27 to TRBJ2-7; D may be TRBD2 (5 bases). The CDR3 totals 13 residues. The V end lost 5 bases, the J end lost 2 bases, and 10 bases lay between the germline ends. The V gene's germline CDR1 is MNHEY and CDR2 SMNVEV (reference sequence).

This clonotype was seen at least ten times. The gene calls are TRBV6-2 or TRBV6-3 and TRBJ2-1; 12 nucleotides match TRBD2. Germline CDR1 MNHEY, CDR2 SVGEGT. There are 14 residues in the CDR3. The J segment lost 7 bases and the V segment lost 8 bases, leaving 6 bases of the junction unmatched. The DNA for the CDR3 is TGTGCCAGCGTCCTAGCGGGAGGGCTTAATGAGCAGTTCTTC. The encoded protein is CASVLAGGLNEQFF.

The chain combines TRBV6-2 or TRBV6-3 with TRBJ2-7; 7 positions match TRBD2. The CDR3 covers 15 residues. J gave up 1 base and V 0 bases, and 3 bases lay outside the gene matches. Per the germline V gene, CDR1 is MNHEY and CDR2 is SVGEGT. CDR3 in amino acids: CASSYSRGGSYEQYF. As DNA, the CDR3 is TGTGCCAGCAGTTACTCCCGCGGGGGTTCCTACGAGCAGTACTTC.

This clonotype was observed a few times. It may be a read error: a sequence one base away is much more abundant. The V gene is TRBV5-1, the J gene TRBJ2-7; 8 bases line up with TRBD1. Unmatched junction bases numbered 2, after V lost 2 bases and J lost 4 bases. This CDR3 comprises 13 residues. CDR1 is SGHRS and CDR2 is YFSETQ in the germline V gene. The CDR3 loop is CASSLQGDYEQYF. CDR3 sequence (DNA): TGCGCCAGCAGCTTACAGGGGGATTACGAGCAGTACTTC.

The table lists this clonotype with a few counts. This chain joins TRBV7-9 and TRBJ2-5, with a weak D call TRBD2 (6 bases). The germline gives CDR1 SEHNR, CDR2 FQNEAQ (reference sequence). V lost 5 bases and J lost 5, with 18 bases in between. The CDR3 is 15 residues long. Written as DNA, the CDR3 is TGTGCCAGCAGCCTACAGGAGGGTATTGTTGAGACCCAGTACTTC. It yields the protein CASSLQEGIVETQYF.

Comments on this clonotype: A read error may explain this, as a much larger clone is one base away. The chain carries TRBV29-1 and TRBJ2-3, with D possibly TRBD1 on 6 matching bases. V was shortened by 8 bases and J by 1 base, with 16 bases between the two germline ends. This CDR3 contains 14 residues. Germline V gene data show CDR1 as SQVTM and CDR2 as ANQGSEA. The DNA for the CDR3 is TGCAGCCTCACGGAGGCAGGGGGCACAGATACGCAGTATTTT. This translates into CSLTEAGGTDTQYF.

This clonotype was found a few times. V gene TRBV28 combines with J gene TRBJ2-1; TRBD2 aligns across 11 bases. The CDR3 is 15 amino acids. Germline trimming cut 4 bases from V and 7 bases from J; bases unmatched to any gene: 6. Per germline, CDR1 MDHEN and CDR2 SYDVKM. The CDR3 loop is CASSSSGGPRNEQFF. The CDR3 nucleotides are TGTGCCAGCAGTTCTAGCGGGGGGCCAAGGAATGAGCAGTTCTTC.